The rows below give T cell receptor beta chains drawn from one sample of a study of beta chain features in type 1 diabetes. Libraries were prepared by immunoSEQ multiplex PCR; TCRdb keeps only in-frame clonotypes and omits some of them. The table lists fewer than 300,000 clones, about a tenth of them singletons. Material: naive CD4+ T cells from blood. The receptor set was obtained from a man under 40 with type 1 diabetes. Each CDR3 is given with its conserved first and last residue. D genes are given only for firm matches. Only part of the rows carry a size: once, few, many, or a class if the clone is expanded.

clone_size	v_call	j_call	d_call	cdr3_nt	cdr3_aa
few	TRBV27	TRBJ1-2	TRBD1	TGTGCCAGCAGTTCGGACAGGGGACATGGCTACACCTTC	CASSSDRGHGYTF
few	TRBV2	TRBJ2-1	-	TGTGCCAGCAGCCTACTTAGGGGTTACAATGAGCAGTTCTTC	CASSLLRGYNEQFF
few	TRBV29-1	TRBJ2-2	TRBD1	TGCAGCGGGGACAGGGACGGGGAGCTGTTTTTT	CSGDRDGELFF
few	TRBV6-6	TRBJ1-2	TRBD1	TGTGCCAGCAGTAAAGGGACAGATCCCGGCTACACCTTC	CASSKGTDPGYTF
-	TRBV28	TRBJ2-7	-	TGTGCCAGCAGTTTAGGGCTTACAGTTGAGAGGCAGTACTTC	CASSLGLTVERQYF
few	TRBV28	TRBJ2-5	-	TGTGCCAGCACCCGACAGGCCCTCCAAGAGACCCAGTACTTC	CASTRQALQETQYF
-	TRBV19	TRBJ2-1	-	TGTGCCAGTAGTCCTCCTGATGGGGCGAAGGTCGGTGAGCAGTTCTTC	CASSPPDGAKVGEQFF
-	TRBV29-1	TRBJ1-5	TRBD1	TGCAGCGTTTGGGACAGGGGAAATCAGCCCCAGCATTTT	CSVWDRGNQPQHF
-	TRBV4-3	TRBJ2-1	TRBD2	TGCGCCAGCAGCCAAGAGTTGGAAGCGGGGCTATCCTACAATGAGCAGTTCTTC	CASSQELEAGLSYNEQFF
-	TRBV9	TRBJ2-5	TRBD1	TGTGCCAGCAGCTTCCAGGGGGCCGGAGAGACCCAGTACTTC	CASSFQGAGETQYF
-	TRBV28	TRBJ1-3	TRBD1	TGTGCCAGCAGTACGCCGGGACAGGGAAGTGGAAACACCATATATTTT	CASSTPGQGSGNTIYF
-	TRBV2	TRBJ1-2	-	TGTGCCAGCAGTGAAACAGGGACCGGGTATGGCTACACCTTC	CASSETGTGYGYTF
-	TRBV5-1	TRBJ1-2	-	TGCGCCAGCAGCTTGGATTCAGGGGCTAGCGGCTACACCTTC	CASSLDSGASGYTF
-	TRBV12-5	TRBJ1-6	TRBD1	TGTGCTAGTGCCCTTACGGGACAGGGGAACAATTCACCCCTCCACTTT	CASALTGQGNNSPLHF
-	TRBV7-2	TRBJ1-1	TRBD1	TGTGCCAGCAGCGGACAGGGTTTGAACACTGAAGCTTTCTTT	CASSGQGLNTEAFF
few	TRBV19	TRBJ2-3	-	TGTGCCAGTACACTGGCGGGCGTCGTGGATACGCAGTATTTT	CASTLAGVVDTQYF
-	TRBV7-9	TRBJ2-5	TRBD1	TGTGCCAGCGGAGGGACAGGCCAAGGGGCCCAGTACTTC	CASGGTGQGAQYF
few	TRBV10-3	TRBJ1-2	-	TGTGCCTCCTTGGGGGGGGCTCAAGGAGAGTTGGGCTACACCTTC	CASLGGAQGELGYTF